This T cell receptor beta chain was identified in a study of blood T cell repertoires in COVID-19. Germline lookup yields CDR1 MNHEY and CDR2 SMNVEV (reference sequence). The CDR3 is made up of 15 amino acids. Trimming removed 6 bases from V and 1 base from J, with 14 bases in between. This clone was recorded once. Some clones are missing from TCRdb's copy, which holds only in-frame ones; the method was immunoSEQ multiplex PCR. The sample includes about 230,000 clones, 65% to 85% of them seen just once. The source material was peripheral blood. The chain recombines TRBV27 with TRBJ2-3, with a possible D match to TRBD2 (6 bases). The TCR comes from a woman between 25 and 40 years old with COVID-19, enrolled during active disease. The CDR3 DNA sequence: TGTGCCAGCAGGCGCGGGGACTTAGGCACAGATACGCAGTATTTT. This encodes CASRRGDLGTDTQYF.